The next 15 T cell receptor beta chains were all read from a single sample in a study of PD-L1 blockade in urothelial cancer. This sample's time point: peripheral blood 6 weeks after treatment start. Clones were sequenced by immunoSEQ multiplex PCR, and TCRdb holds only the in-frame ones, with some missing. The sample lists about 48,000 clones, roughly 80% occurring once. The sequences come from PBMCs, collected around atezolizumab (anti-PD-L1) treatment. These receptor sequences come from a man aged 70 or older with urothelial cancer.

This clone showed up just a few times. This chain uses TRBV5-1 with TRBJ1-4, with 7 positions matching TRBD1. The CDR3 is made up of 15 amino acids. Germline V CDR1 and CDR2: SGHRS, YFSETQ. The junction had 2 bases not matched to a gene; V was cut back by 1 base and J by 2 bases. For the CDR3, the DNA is TGCGCCAGCAGCTTGTTGGGACAGACTAATGAAAAACTGTTTTTT. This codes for CASSLLGQTNEKLFF. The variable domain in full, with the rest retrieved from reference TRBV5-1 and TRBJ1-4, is KAGVTQTPRYLIKTRGQQVTLSCSPISGHRSVSWYQQTPGQGLQFLFEYFSETQRNKGNFPGRFSGRQFSNSRSEMNVSTLELGDSALYLCASSLLGQTNEKLFFGSGTQLSVL.

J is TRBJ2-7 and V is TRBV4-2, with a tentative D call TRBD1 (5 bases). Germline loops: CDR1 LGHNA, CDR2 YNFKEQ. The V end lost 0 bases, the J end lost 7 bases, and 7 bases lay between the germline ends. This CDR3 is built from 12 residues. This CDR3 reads CASSQEGVEQYF. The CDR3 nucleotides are TGTGCCAGCAGCCAAGAAGGGGTTGAGCAGTACTTC.

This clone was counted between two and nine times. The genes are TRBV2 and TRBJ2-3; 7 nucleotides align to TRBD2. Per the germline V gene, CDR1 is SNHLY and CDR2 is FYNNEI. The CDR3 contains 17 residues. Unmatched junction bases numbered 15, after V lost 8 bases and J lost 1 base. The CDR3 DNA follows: TGTGCCAGCGGAGCGCCGACTAGCTGGGGAGGCACAGATACGCAGTATTTT. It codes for CASGAPTSWGGTDTQYF.

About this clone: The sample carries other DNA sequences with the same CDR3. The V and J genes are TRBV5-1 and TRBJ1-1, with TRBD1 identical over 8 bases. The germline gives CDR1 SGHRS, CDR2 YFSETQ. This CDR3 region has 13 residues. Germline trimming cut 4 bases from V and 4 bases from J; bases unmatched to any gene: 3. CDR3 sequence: CASSPGQGTEAFF. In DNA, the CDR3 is TGCGCCAGCAGCCCTGGACAGGGCACTGAAGCTTTCTTT.

The CDR3 reads CASSSTWATEAFF. DNA of the CDR3: TGTGCCAGCAGCTCTACGTGGGCCACTGAAGCTTTCTTT. V usage is TRBV6-5 and J usage is TRBJ1-1; D call uncertain. V dropped 6 bases and J dropped 4 bases, with 12 bases sitting between them. The CDR3 is 13 residues long. Germline loops: CDR1 MNHEY, CDR2 SVGAGI.

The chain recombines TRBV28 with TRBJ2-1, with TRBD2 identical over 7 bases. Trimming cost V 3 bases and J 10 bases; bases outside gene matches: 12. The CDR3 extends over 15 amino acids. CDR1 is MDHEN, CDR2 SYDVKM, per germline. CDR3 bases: TGTGCCAGCAGTTTCGGACCGGGAGGAGGTGACGAGCAGTTCTTC. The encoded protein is CASSFGPGGGDEQFF. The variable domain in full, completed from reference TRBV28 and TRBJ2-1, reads DVKVTQSSRYLVKRTGEKVFLECVQDMDHENMFWYRQDPGLGLRLIYFSYDVKMKEKGDIPEGYSVSREKKERFSLILESASTNQTSMYLCASSFGPGGGDEQFFGPGTRLTVL.

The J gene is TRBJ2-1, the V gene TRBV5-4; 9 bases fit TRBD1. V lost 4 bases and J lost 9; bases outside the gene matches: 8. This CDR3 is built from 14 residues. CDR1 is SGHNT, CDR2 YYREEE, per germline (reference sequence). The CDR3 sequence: CASSLGQGFGEQFF. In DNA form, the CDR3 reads TGTGCCAGCAGCCTCGGACAGGGGTTCGGTGAGCAGTTCTTC. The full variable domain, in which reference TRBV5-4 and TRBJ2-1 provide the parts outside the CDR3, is ETGVTQSPTHLIKTRGQQVTLRCSSQSGHNTVSWYQQALGQGPQFIFQYYREEENGRGNFPPRFSGLQFPNYSSELNVNALELDDSALYLCASSLGQGFGEQFFGPGTRLTVL.

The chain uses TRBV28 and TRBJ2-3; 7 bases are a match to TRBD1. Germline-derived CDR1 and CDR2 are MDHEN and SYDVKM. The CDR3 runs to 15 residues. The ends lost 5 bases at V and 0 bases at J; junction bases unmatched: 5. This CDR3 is CASSGQVISTDTQYF. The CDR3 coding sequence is TGTGCCAGCAGTGGACAGGTGATAAGCACAGATACGCAGTATTTT.

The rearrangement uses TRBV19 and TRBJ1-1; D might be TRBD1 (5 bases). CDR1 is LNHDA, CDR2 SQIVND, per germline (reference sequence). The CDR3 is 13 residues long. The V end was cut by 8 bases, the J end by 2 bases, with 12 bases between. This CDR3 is CASAPGINTEAFF. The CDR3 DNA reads TGTGCCAGTGCGCCAGGGATAAACACTGAAGCTTTCTTT.

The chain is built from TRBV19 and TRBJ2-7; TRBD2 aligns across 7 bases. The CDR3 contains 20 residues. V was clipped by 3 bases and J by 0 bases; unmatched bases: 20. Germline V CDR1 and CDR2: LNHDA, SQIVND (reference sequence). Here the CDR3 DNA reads TGTGCCAGTAGTATGAGTCAGGGTGGGCTAGCGGACTACATCTCCTACGAGCAGTACTTC. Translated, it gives CASSMSQGGLADYISYEQYF.

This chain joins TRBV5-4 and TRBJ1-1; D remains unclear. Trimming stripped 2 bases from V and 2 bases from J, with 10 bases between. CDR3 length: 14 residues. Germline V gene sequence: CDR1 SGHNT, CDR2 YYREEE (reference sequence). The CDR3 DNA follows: TGTGCCAGCAGCTTATCACAGCTAAACACTGAAGCTTTCTTT. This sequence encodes CASSLSQLNTEAFF.

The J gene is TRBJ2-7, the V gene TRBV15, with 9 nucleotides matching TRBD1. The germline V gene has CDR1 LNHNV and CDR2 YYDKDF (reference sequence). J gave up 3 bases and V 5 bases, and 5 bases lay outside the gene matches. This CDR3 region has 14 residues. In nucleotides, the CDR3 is TGTGCCACCAGCGGCCGGGACAGGGTCTACGAGCAGTACTTC. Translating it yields CATSGRDRVYEQYF.

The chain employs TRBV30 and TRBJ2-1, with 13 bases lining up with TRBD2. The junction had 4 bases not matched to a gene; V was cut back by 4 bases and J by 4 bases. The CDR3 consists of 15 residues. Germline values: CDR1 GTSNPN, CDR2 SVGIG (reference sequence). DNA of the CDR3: TGTGCCTGGACCCCGGGACTAGCGGGGTACAATGAGCAGTTCTTC. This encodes CAWTPGLAGYNEQFF.

The CDR3 sequence: CASSLILVSYEQYF. In DNA form, the CDR3 reads TGCGCCAGCAGCTTGATACTCGTTTCCTACGAGCAGTACTTC. The chain couples TRBV5-1 to TRBJ2-7; D gene unclear. In germline, CDR1 is SGHRS, CDR2 YFSETQ. Between the trimmed V and J ends, which lost 1 base and 1 base, there was a span of 9 bases. The CDR3 covers 14 residues.

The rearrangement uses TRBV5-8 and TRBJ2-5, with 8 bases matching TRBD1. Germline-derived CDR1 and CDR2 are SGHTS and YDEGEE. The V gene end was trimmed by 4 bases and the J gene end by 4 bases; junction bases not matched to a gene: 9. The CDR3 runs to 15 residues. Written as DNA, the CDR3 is TGTGCCAGCAGCCGTGCCGGGACAGGAGGAGAGACCCAGTACTTC. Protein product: CASSRAGTGGETQYF. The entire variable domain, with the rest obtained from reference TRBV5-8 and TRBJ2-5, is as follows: EAGVTQSPTHLIKTRGQQATLRCSPISGHTSVYWYQQALGLGLQFLLWYDEGEERNRGNFPPRFSGRQFPNYSSELNVNALELEDSALYLCASSRAGTGGETQYFGPGTRLLVL.